What follows describes a single T cell receptor beta chain. This clonotype was observed at least ten times. Which antigen it targets is not known. Base-call qualities are not available, and no considerably larger clone is one nucleotide away. This entry comes from a study of neurological immune-mediated disorders (dated by TCRdb to about 2019). Describing the broader study: Among the roughly 35 multiple sclerosis patients, approximately 30 had relapsing-remitting MS and 3 had secondary progressive MS. Longitudinal samples, technical triplicates and paired sorted CD4+ and CD8+ T-cell subsets, alongside PBMC samples, were included among the approximately 110 TCR-beta libraries. The study compared peripheral blood TCR-beta repertoires of HTLV-I-associated myelopathy (HAM/TSP) patients, multiple sclerosis patients and healthy controls using UMI-based sequencing. The cohort comprised 68 subjects: approximately 15 HAM/TSP patients, 35 or so multiple sclerosis patients and approximately 20 healthy controls.

Trimmed from V: 7 bases; trimmed from J: 7 bases; junction bases lacking a gene match: 6. Sequences SGDLS (CDR1) and YYNGEE (CDR2) are obtained from the germline V gene. Inclusive of the bounding cysteine and phenylalanine, the CDR3 is 14 residues long. Of all the DNA, just the CDR3 is kept, 42 bases in frame from base 1. cDNA was synthesized by template-switch 5'RACE using a primer carrying a 10-nucleotide random unique molecular identifier by which each TCR transcript was tagged. Each sequencing run produced over 190 million TCR-beta sequences covering 15-18 subjects. The RNeasy kit was used for extraction of total RNA. Using the KAPA Real-time Library Amplification kit, TCR-beta VDJ regions were amplified with primers for the TCR constant region and the 5'RACE anchor. A first PCR added sample indexes and Illumina adaptors, and a second PCR then raised library yield. After Ampure bead purification, the roughly 650 bp TCR product was size-selected on a 2% E-gel SizeSelection system. Library quality was checked on a Bioanalyzer, concentration was measured with Qubit, and libraries were quantified with the Kapa Library Quantification kit before pooling. Libraries were sequenced paired-end 2 x 150 bp on an Illumina HiSeq 2500. To increase sequence diversity, roughly 24-32% phiX was spiked into each library pool. Regarding the original processing steps: The quality-filtered reads were processed with the UMI-based MiGEC pipeline, whose error correction step removed more than 80% of the raw TCR sequences. IMGT germline references were used for alignment of VDJ genes, and clonotypes were defined by a unique CDR3 amino acid sequence together with V-J genes. VDJtools evaluated clonal expansion, Shannon diversity and CDR3 relatedness (CalcPairwiseDistances, ClusterSamples); CLCbio workbench built phylogenetic trees. A clone was classed as expanded if it had 8 or more unique UMIs, a cutoff based on coefficient-of-variation modelling across technical triplicates. Clones were called with MiXCR by TCRdb after fastp trimmed the public reads at Q25, and only in-frame beta chains were retained. A single entry per CDR3 protein holds the most common genes and DNA from its merged rows. TCRdb, not the authors, supplied the V and J calls. This sample has 45,000 to 65,000 distinct CDR3 sequences in its table, and about 3.5% of those were observed once. The ten biggest clones cover approximately 6.3% of the sample.

Results the study describes overall, beyond this receptor: TCR clonal expansion was highest in HAM/TSP patients and lowest in MS patients, with MS patients falling below even healthy controls. No identical CDR3 amino acid sequences were found to be shared among expanded clones across subjects, suggesting that TCR-beta repertoires were private in all groups. No association of the MS cluster with clinical or MRI features was observed, and the need for larger cohorts was stated by the authors. Repertoires from 18 of 34 MS patients were grouped by phylogenetic analysis into a cluster of related CDR3 sequences, suggesting a possible repertoire-level signature.

For the unsorted PBMC libraries, 2 million PBMCs were stored in RNAlater at -80 degrees C until RNA extraction and were used to generate the libraries. The multiple sclerosis patients were enrolled in a US clinical protocol that used magnetic resonance imaging to evaluate disease progression. PBMCs were separated from peripheral blood using Ficoll-Hypaque density gradient centrifugation and then cryopreserved in liquid nitrogen. This chain joins TRBV9 to TRBJ2-1, with 12 middle bases fitting TRBD1. Specimen: PBMCs. The sequence was obtained from a man aged 40-49 years with multiple sclerosis. The CDR3 protein is CASAGGQGANEQFF. The nucleotide sequence is TGTGCCAGCGCGGGGGGACAGGGGGCAAATGAGCAGTTCTTC.